What follows are 17 T cell receptor beta chains derived from one specimen sequenced in a study of response to subunit inactivated influenza vaccine. Via MiXCR, TCRdb re-called the RT-PCR reads, giving one row per CDR3 protein. Of a few hundred thousand distinct CDR3 sequences in the sample, about a fifth were seen once. Sequencing used PBMCs from blood, obtained around 22 months after vaccination. The receptors come from a man between 45 and 75 years old who received an inactivated influenza vaccine.

The J gene is TRBJ1-2, the V gene TRBV18; weak D call: TRBD1 (5 bases). Germline-derived CDR1 and CDR2 are KGHSH and LQKENI. The CDR3 is made up of 16 amino acids. Trimming took 1 base from V and 4 from J, leaving 16 bases between them. The CDR3 loop reads CASSPLVVQGGYGYTF. For the CDR3, the DNA is TGTGCCAGCTCACCACTTGTTGTTCAGGGAGGCTATGGCTACACCTTC.

This clonotype was recorded a few times. The gene calls are TRBV6-2 or TRBV6-3 and TRBJ2-1; the match to TRBD2 covers 8 bases. The CDR3 consists of 17 residues. The V gene end was trimmed by 7 bases and the J gene end by 8 bases; junction bases not matched to a gene: 19. Germline V gene data show CDR1 as MNHEY and CDR2 as SVGEGT. The CDR3 loop is CASTPPYIAGSFDEQFF. CDR3 nucleotide sequence: TGTGCCAGCACCCCTCCCTATATAGCGGGGTCCTTTGATGAGCAGTTCTTC.

The chain has TRBV25-1 and TRBJ1-1; D uncertain. The length of the CDR3 is 13 residues. With 4 bases removed from V and 4 bases from J, the gap between germline ends came to 10 bases. Germline values: CDR1 MGHDK, CDR2 SYGVNS. The CDR3 sequence is CASSVTGVTEAFF. The CDR3 DNA is TGTGCCAGCAGTGTGACGGGAGTCACTGAAGCTTTCTTT.

As concerns this clonotype: An end of the junction differs from the germline gene, which may be a read error. The chain recombines TRBV5-5 with TRBJ2-5; 13 nucleotides align to TRBD2. CDR3 size: 16 residues. In germline, CDR1 is SGHKS, CDR2 YYEKEE (reference sequence). CDR3 nucleotides: TGTGCCAGCAGCATTGGGACTAGCGGGGACCAAGCGACCCAGTACTTC. It codes for CASSIGTSGDQATQYF.

This clonotype was detected many times. The V call is TRBV20-1, the J call TRBJ1-1; 8 bases are shared with TRBD1. The CDR3 length is 13 residues. CDR1 is DFQATT, CDR2 SNEGSKA, per germline (reference sequence). V shed 6 bases, J shed 4 bases, and the junction held 7 bases outside the gene matches. The CDR3 DNA sequence: TGCAGTGCCAAGACAGGGGTTGGCACTGAAGCTTTCTTT. Translated, it gives CSAKTGVGTEAFF.

This clonotype has more than one count but fewer than ten. This rearrangement joins TRBV11-2 to TRBJ1-6; no firm D call. The CDR3 loop spans 14 amino acids. The germline CDR1 and CDR2 sequences are SGHAT and FQNNGV. V lost 0 bases, J lost 9 bases, and 9 bases lay in between. The CDR3 DNA is TGTGCCAGCAGCTTAGAAGGATGGGGTTCACCCCTCCACTTT. The encoded protein is CASSLEGWGSPLHF.

This chain links TRBV10-1 with TRBJ2-3, with 10 nucleotides matching TRBD2. Losses at the gene ends were 5 bases for V and 3 bases for J; bases not matched to a gene: 8. Germline CDR1 and CDR2: WNHNN and SYGVQD (reference sequence). The CDR3 is made up of 16 amino acids. The CDR3 DNA is TGCGCCAGCAGTCGGGGTAGCGGGGGGCTAACAGATACGCAGTATTTT. Amino acid sequence: CASSRGSGGLTDTQYF.

Here the CDR3 DNA reads TGTGCCTGGGATGGGACTAGCGGGTCCTACGAGCAGTACTTC. Its protein is CAWDGTSGSYEQYF. The chain employs TRBV30 and TRBJ2-7, with 12 bases identical to TRBD2. The germline gives CDR1 GTSNPN, CDR2 SVGIG (reference sequence). This CDR3 contains 14 residues. After removal of 5 bases from V and 1 base from J, the junction contained 3 bases not matched to a gene.

The chain couples TRBV5-1 to TRBJ2-3; 8 bases map to TRBD1. V gave up 4 bases and J gave up 6 bases; unmatched junction bases: 7. The CDR3 length is 14 residues. CDR1 and CDR2 (germline): SGHRS, YFSETQ. The CDR3 sequence is CASSVRQGMDTQYF. DNA for the CDR3: TGCGCCAGCAGCGTCAGACAGGGGATGGATACGCAGTATTTT.

This sequence joins TRBV6-2 or TRBV6-3 and TRBJ2-7, with D perhaps matching TRBD1 (5 bases). Germline V gives CDR1 MNHEY, CDR2 SVGEGT. The CDR3 extends over 12 amino acids. V lost 0 bases and J 5 bases, leaving 5 bases between the germline ends. In DNA form, the CDR3 reads TGTGCCAGCAGTTACTCAGGGGACGAGCAGTACTTC. Translating gives CASSYSGDEQYF.

A few counts support this clonotype. J is TRBJ2-3 and V is TRBV11-3; D is possibly TRBD2 (5 bases). Germline CDR1 is SGHNT and CDR2 is YENEEA. The germline V and J ends were trimmed by 3 bases and 7 bases, with 14 bases remaining between them. This CDR3 contains 14 residues. CDR3 in amino acids: CASSLREGLNTQYF. CDR3 in DNA: TGTGCCAGCAGCTTGAGAGAGGGCCTAAATACGCAGTATTTT. The full variable domain, in which reference TRBV11-3 and TRBJ2-3 provide the parts outside the CDR3, is EAGVVQSPRYKIIEKKQPVAFWCNPISGHNTLYWYLQNLGQGPELLIRYENEEAVDDSQLPKDRFSAERLKGVDSTLKIQPAELGDSAVYLCASSLREGLNTQYFGPGTRLTVL.

The genes are TRBV9 and TRBJ2-3, with D perhaps TRBD2 (6 bases). Trimming shortened V by 0 bases and J by 2 bases, and 19 bases separated the two germline ends. CDR3 length: 18 amino acids. CDR1 is SGDLS, CDR2 YYNGEE, per germline. The CDR3 sequence is CASSVDPGVMGYTDTQYF. The CDR3 DNA reads TGTGCCAGCAGCGTAGACCCGGGAGTAATGGGCTACACAGATACGCAGTATTTT.

This clonotype has just a few counts. The chain employs TRBV2 and TRBJ1-6; TRBD1 agrees at 9 bases. The CDR3 sequence is 16 residues long. Germline CDR1 SNHLY, CDR2 FYNNEI. Trimming at V came to 6 bases and at J to 9 bases, leaving 12 bases not matched to a gene. The chain's CDR3 is CASSPRDRARGSPLHF. CDR3 bases: TGTGCCAGCAGCCCCAGGGACAGGGCCCGGGGTTCACCCCTCCACTTT.

V is TRBV9 and J is TRBJ2-3; D is unclear. CDR3 size: 13 residues. CDR1 is SGDLS and CDR2 is YYNGEE in the germline V gene. With 6 bases removed from V and 2 bases from J, the gap between germline ends came to 10 bases. The CDR3 protein is CASKYTHTDTQYF. The DNA of the CDR3 is TGTGCCAGCAAATATACCCACACAGATACGCAGTATTTT.

This chain uses TRBV6-2 or TRBV6-3 with TRBJ1-5; D is uncertain. V was trimmed by 6 bases and J by 6 bases, leaving 9 bases between them. Germline-derived CDR1 and CDR2 are MNHEY and SVGEGT. This CDR3 is built from 12 residues. This CDR3 reads CASSHGGQPQHF. The CDR3 DNA follows: TGTGCCAGCAGCCATGGAGGTCAGCCCCAGCATTTT.

This clonotype was observed many times. This chain links TRBV12-3 or TRBV12-4 with TRBJ1-4; D unresolved. The CDR3 contains 11 residues. V was clipped by 1 base and J by 8 bases, with 2 bases between them. The CDR3 reads CASSLGEKLFF. The CDR3 DNA reads TGTGCCAGCAGTTTAGGAGAAAAACTGTTTTTT.

As regards this clonotype: Relative to the germline gene, one junction end is altered; a read error may explain this. The chain links TRBV30 to TRBJ1-1; D is possibly TRBD1 (5 bases). Looked up from germline, CDR1 is GTSNPN and CDR2 is SVGIG (reference sequence). The CDR3 runs 13 residues. This chain's CDR3 is CAWSVQVNTEAFF. The CDR3 DNA reads as TGTGCCTGGAGTGTACAGGTGAACACTGAAGCTTTCTTC.